This T cell receptor (beta chain) is from a study of cytomegalovirus exposure and HLA in healthy donors. Study as a whole: Tens of millions of unique TCRs from HLA-typed donors made up an early data release.

General study results and limits: Sequences of the TCR beta chain were said to predict the HLA-A and HLA-B alleles of most subjects accurately. For TCR beta chains, V- and J-gene trimming was later linked to a missense DCLRE1C variant.

To note about this clone: Its target is unknown.

Germline V gene sequence: CDR1 SGHNT, CDR2 YENEEA. V gave up 3 bases and J gave up 3 bases, with 11 bases separating them. This CDR3 has 14 amino acids. PCR used 60 Vbeta primers and 13 Jbeta primers. Source study methods: Later work found around 72 million unique TCR beta chains, with roughly 11 million shared. The protocol was immunoSEQ multiplex PCR, while the TCRdb copy is restricted to in-frame clones and leaves out a portion. D and trimming come from the DNA, and the V and J calls and clone size come from that table. The sample lists around 110,000 clones; roughly 82% were seen once. The chain combines TRBV11-3 with TRBJ1-1; D is uncertain. The sequenced material came from PBMCs. This TCR derives from a man younger than 40 in good health and CMV-seropositive. Here the CDR3 reads CASSLGGTYTEAFF. The CDR3 nucleotides are TGTGCCAGCAGCTTGGGAGGTACTTACACTGAAGCTTTCTTT.